This TCR beta chain was found in a study of regulatory T cells in long-lasting Graves disease. Combining iRepertoire HTBI primers with Arm-PCR of CDR3 regions, the authors built TCR beta libraries. Per the study methods: In the combined samples, 62 TRBV and 11 to 15 TRBJ segments were identified. TCRdb re-derived calls from the multiplex PCR reads in MiXCR, one entry per CDR3 protein. The V and J calls reflect TCRdb's pipeline rather than the authors' work. The data show some 370,000 distinct CDR3 sequences, more than 20% seen once. This clonotype was recorded many times. Its antigen is currently unknown. The V end lost 0 bases, the J end lost 3 bases, and 14 bases lay between the germline ends. This CDR3 is 16 amino acids long. In germline, CDR1 is SGHTA, CDR2 FQGTGA. Time point reported: persistent/refractory GD, antithyroid drugs over 5 years with positive TRAb. There was RNA extracted from PBMCs, and the TCR library was made from it. An endocrinology unit in Xi'an, China, supplied the patients.

Study results and limitations: Persistent cases favored TRBV28, TRBJ1-2 and TRBJ2-5. Lower TCR diversity was seen in persistent Graves' patients than in newly diagnosed ones.

The sequence derives from a female donor with Graves disease. The chain combines TRBV7-3 with TRBJ2-5; a possible D gene is TRBD1 (6 bases). Sample: peripheral blood mononuclear cells (PBMCs), taken when the disease was refractory, from a patient treated with antithyroid drugs. The CDR3 DNA sequence: TGTGCCAGCAGCTTAACAGGGGACAAGATGAAAGAGACCCAGTACTTC. Translating it yields CASSLTGDKMKETQYF.